This TCR beta chain was recovered during a study of graft-versus-host responses after intestinal transplantation. Study as a whole: Each of the recipients got a multivisceral, liver-intestinal, or isolated intestinal transplant. Recipients uniformly received anti-thymocyte globulin induction, followed by tacrolimus and steroids for about 3 years.

The CDR3 consists of 14 residues. The germline V gene has CDR1 MNHEY and CDR2 SMNVEV (reference sequence). Trimming stripped 0 bases from V and 8 bases from J, with 10 bases between. Repertoires were generated with immunoSEQ multiplex PCR, while TCRdb's copy carries only in-frame clones and drops some. Of more than 90,000 clones listed, approximately 92% are singletons. Remarks on this clone: What it binds is not known.

The clonotype was recovered from a human donor who received an intestinal transplant. Sequenced here: unstimulated CD8+ T cells sorted from spleen or lymph node cells, sampled before intestinal transplant. V and J are TRBV27 and TRBJ1-4; TRBD1 is a possible D gene (5 bases). Written as DNA, the CDR3 is TGTGCCAGCAGTTTATCTCAGGGTGGGGAAAAACTGTTTTTT. Translated: CASSLSQGGEKLFF.